This T cell receptor (beta chain) was identified in a study of a mutant IDH1 vaccine in newly diagnosed glioma (dated by TCRdb to about 2021). Regarding the complete study: In the chemotherapy-containing groups, vaccination started alongside temozolomide cycles, whereas in patients who had radiotherapy alone it started 4-6 weeks after radiotherapy. Of the 30 or so patients who were treated, approximately 60% were male and around 40% were female, and the mean age was roughly 40 years. Before enrollment, patients had received standard therapy of radiotherapy alone, temozolomide alone, or radiochemotherapy with temozolomide; most received the combination. The week-35 safety follow-up took place at visit V12, and the week-47 end of study took place at visit V13. Peripheral blood was drawn at six visits: V03 (baseline), V05, V07, V10, V12 and V13. Longitudinal TCRB deep sequencing was done for 25 to 30 treated patients, wherever samples were available for exploratory analyses.

The germline V gene encodes CDR1 GTSNPN and CDR2 SVGIG (reference sequence). V and J are truncated by 4 bases and 2 bases respectively, leaving an intervening sequence of 9 bases. The CDR3, from cysteine to phenylalanine, totals 13 residues. CDR3 DNA only is kept here, 39 bases in frame from base 1. The method behind the library was the immunoSEQ multiplex PCR assay. Rearranged TCR beta chain sequences were amplified with the hsTCRB Kit following the manufacturer's protocol. An Illumina MiSeq was used to sequence the TCRB libraries. As for the original processing: Demultiplexing, trimming and gene mapping were performed with the kit vendor's proprietary platform. In its TCRdb copy, this immuneACCESS table keeps in-frame sequences only and misses some clones. Where compared with another copy, unresolved V genes explain less than half of these, and the others have no known cause. V, J and clone size are taken as reported in that table, and D and trimming were inferred from the DNA itself. Present in this sample are about 31,000 clones, around 80% of which were seen just once. Jointly, the top ten make up roughly 12% of the sample.

Here is what the overall study found, with its caveats: PBMC samples for TCRB deep sequencing were selected based on availability. Vaccine-induced immune responses across multiple MHC alleles were detected in approximately 93% of patients. Pseudoprogression appeared unrelated to alterations in the top peripheral T cell clonotypes detected by TCRB sequencing. It was noted by the authors that analyses of patient blood samples could not be reproduced owing to sample limitations.

The sample's time point label is to be understood as: week 35, safety follow-up. Every vaccine dose consisted of 300 ug of a 20-mer mutant IDH1 peptide in Montanide, administered subcutaneously together with topical imiquimod. Eight vaccinations were administered to patients in weeks 1, 3, 5, 7, 11, 15, 19 and 23, corresponding to visits V03 through V10. Donors had newly diagnosed WHO grade 3 or 4 IDH1-mutant astrocytomas with loss of nuclear ATRX. The samples were drawn from NOA16, a multicentre, single-arm, open-label phase I trial in Germany that tested a mutant IDH1 peptide vaccine in humans for the first time. Genomic DNA for TCRB sequencing was isolated from EDTA blood with the DNeasy Blood and Tissue Kit. On this clone: Its binding antigen is unknown. No much larger clonotype is one base removed from it; base qualities were not supplied.

The source was PBMCs, collected from a glioma patient whose treatment included an IDH1 peptide vaccine. The sequence derives from a woman between 40 and 50 years old with glioma. The V and J genes are TRBV30 and TRBJ1-3; no D segment can be confidently identified. The DNA reads as follows: TGTGCCTGGAATCCGTCAGCTGGAAACACCATATATTTT. Its amino acids are CAWNPSAGNTIYF. Extended through the reference TRBV30 and TRBJ1-3 proteins, this CDR3 yields the full variable domain: SQTIHQWPATLVQPVGSPLSLECTVEGTSNPNLYWYRQAAGRGLQLLFYSVGIGQISSEVPQNLSASRPQDRQFILSSKKLLLSDSGFYLCAWNPSAGNTIYFGEGSWLTVV.